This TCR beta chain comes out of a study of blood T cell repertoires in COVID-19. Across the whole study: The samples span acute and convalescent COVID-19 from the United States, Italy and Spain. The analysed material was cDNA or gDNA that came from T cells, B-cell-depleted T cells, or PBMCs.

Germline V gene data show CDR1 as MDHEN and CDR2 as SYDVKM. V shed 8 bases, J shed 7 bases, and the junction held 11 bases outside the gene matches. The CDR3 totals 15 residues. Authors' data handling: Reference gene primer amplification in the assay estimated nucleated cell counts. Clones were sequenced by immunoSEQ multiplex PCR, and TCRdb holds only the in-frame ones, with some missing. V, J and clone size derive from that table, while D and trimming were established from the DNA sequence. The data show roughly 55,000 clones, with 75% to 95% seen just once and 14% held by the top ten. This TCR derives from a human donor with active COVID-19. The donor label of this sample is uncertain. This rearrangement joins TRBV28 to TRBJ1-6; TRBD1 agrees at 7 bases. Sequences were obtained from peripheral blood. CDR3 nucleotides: TGTGCCAGCGGGTCCCGACAGGGAGGAAATTCACCCCTCCACTTT. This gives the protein CASGSRQGGNSPLHF. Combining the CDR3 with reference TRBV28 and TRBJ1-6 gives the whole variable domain DVKVTQSSRYLVKRTGEKVFLECVQDMDHENMFWYRQDPGLGLRLIYFSYDVKMKEKGDIPEGYSVSREKKERFSLILESASTNQTSMYLCASGSRQGGNSPLHFGNGTRLTVT.